Ten or more counts support the clone carrying this T cell receptor beta chain. Its cognate antigen is unknown. This sample is drawn from a study of human T cells and chemical hapten exposure. Study context: The patient population, which was mostly female, had alopecia areata, totalis or universalis.

The time point was: patch test 1, 2 weeks after DPC sensitization. Specified treatment: therapeutic diphenylcyclopropenone sensitization with weekly scalp DPC. Non-pregnant alopecia patients aged 18 to 70, suitable for DPC therapy. Original methodology: There were a median of approximately 88,000 TCRs per sample, with a range from roughly 20,000 to 750,000. TCRdb processed the RACE reads anew with MiXCR; each CDR3 protein has one entry. The V and J calls were determined by TCRdb, not by the authors. The data show 95,000 to 150,000 distinct CDR3 sequences, about 13% seen once. General observations from the study: Expanded TCRs produced significantly more large CDR3 similarity clusters than controls did.

The germline V and J ends were trimmed by 3 bases and 4 bases, with 12 bases remaining between them. The CDR3 is made up of 14 amino acids. Germline values: CDR1 SEHNR, CDR2 FQNEAQ (reference sequence). The TCR originated in a man between 18 and 29 years old with alopecia areata. Some clones in this sample may be carry-over from other donors' samples. The sample here was whole blood, taken in connection with sensitization to the hapten diphenylcyclopropenone (DPC). This chain uses TRBV7-9 with TRBJ1-1; a possible D gene is TRBD1 (5 bases). In nucleotides, the CDR3 is TGTGCCAGCAGCTTTAACCTGGGGGTCACTGAAGCTTTCTTT. Its protein is CASSFNLGVTEAFF.